The clone carrying this T cell receptor beta chain occurred many times. The antigen remains undetermined. Mismatch with germline at one junction end may stem from a read error. The V gene's germline CDR1 is DFQATT and CDR2 SNEGSKA (reference sequence). The CDR3 extends over 12 amino acids. This sample was included in a study of identical twins. General study results and limits: Within cord blood, abundant beta clonotypes carried fewer insertions, but memory repertoires showed no such trend.

A single record per CDR3 protein comes from TCRdb applying MiXCR to the 5' RACE reads. In the table there are approximately 620,000 distinct CDR3 sequences, 8.5% to 9.5% of which are singletons. This sample was also put to use in a study of yellow fever vaccine responses in identical twins.

The chain is built from TRBV20-1 and TRBJ1-4, with D possibly TRBD1 on 5 matching bases. Sequenced input: PBMCs. The receptor comes from a woman between 18 and 29 years old in good health. This CDR3 reads CPTETTNEKLFF. In DNA form, the CDR3 reads TGTCCGACAGAGACAACTAATGAAAAACTGTTTTTT.